Listed below are T cell receptor beta chains from one sample, sequenced in a study of T-cell memory formation after mild COVID-19. TCRdb redid the calling of the 5' RACE reads with MiXCR, one entry per CDR3 protein. The sample has 400,000 to 500,000 distinct CDR3 sequences, about 19% seen once; the top ten hold around 8.4%. What was sequenced was PBMCs or a T cell subset sorted from them (not recorded which). These receptors all stem from an adult woman who had mild COVID-19 (a few samples of this study predate the infection). Cell type and time point are not known. Each CDR3 is given with its conserved first and last residue. Each record gives: D gene, V gene, CDR3 length, clone size, J gene, CDR3 protein, CDR3 DNA. D genes are given only for firm matches. Clone size is shown for a subset of rows, as once, few, many or a class of expanded clone.

.	TRBV5-6	14	.	TRBJ1-6	CASSLDRFFSPLHF	TGTGCCAGCAGCTTGGACAGATTTTTTTCACCCCTCCACTTT
.	TRBV9	15	.	TRBJ1-1	CASSVASGLNTEAFF	TGTGCCAGCAGCGTAGCCAGTGGACTGAACACTGAAGCTTTCTTT
.	TRBV12-3/TRBV12-4	15	.	TRBJ2-2	CASSWPGIPTGELFF	TGTGCCAGCAGTTGGCCGGGGATTCCCACCGGGGAGCTGTTTTTT
TRBD1	TRBV6-2/TRBV6-3	13	few	TRBJ2-1	CASTFNRGYEQFF	TGTGCCAGCACGTTTAACAGGGGGTATGAGCAGTTCTTC
.	TRBV27	16	few	TRBJ2-1	CASSSSGTSRRNEQFF	TGTGCCAGCAGTTCGTCCGGGACAAGCCGTCGGAATGAGCAGTTCTTC
TRBD1	TRBV20-1	15	few	TRBJ2-1	CSARDPGQGAGEQFF	TGCAGTGCTAGAGATCCGGGACAGGGGGCGGGTGAGCAGTTCTTC
.	TRBV9	15	.	TRBJ1-2	CASAQHDGFGYGYTF	TGTGCCAGCGCCCAGCATGATGGGTTTGGCTATGGCTACACCTTC
.	TRBV29-1	10	.	TRBJ1-1	CSVRVAEAFF	TGCAGCGTCCGAGTGGCAGAAGCTTTCTTT
TRBD1	TRBV20-1	14	once	TRBJ2-7	CSASRDRGDYEQYF	TGCAGTGCTAGCCGGGACAGGGGGGACTACGAGCAGTACTTC
.	TRBV3-1	13	few	TRBJ1-6	CASSQRNNSPLHF	TGTGCCAGCAGCCAACGGAATAATTCACCCCTCCACTTT
.	TRBV12-3/TRBV12-4	16	.	TRBJ1-3	CASSPPGHFSGNTIYF	TGTGCCAGCAGTCCCCCAGGGCACTTCTCTGGAAACACCATATATTTT
TRBD1	TRBV29-1	14	few	TRBJ1-2	CSALTGRGNYGYTF	TGCAGCGCCCTGACAGGGCGGGGGAACTATGGCTACACCTTC
TRBD2	TRBV14	14	few	TRBJ2-7	CASSQGTSRYEQYF	TGTGCCAGCAGCCAAGGGACTAGCCGCTACGAGCAGTACTTC
TRBD1	TRBV29-1	16	few	TRBJ1-2	CSVETRMTGGNYGYTF	TGCAGCGTCGAGACAAGAATGACAGGGGGTAACTATGGCTACACCTTC
.	TRBV20-1	11	.	TRBJ2-7	CSAPSVYEQYF	TGCAGTGCTCCTAGCGTATACGAGCAGTACTTC
.	TRBV20-1	14	few	TRBJ2-5	CSARFLGAQETQYF	TGCAGTGCTCGTTTCCTAGGGGCCCAAGAGACCCAGTACTTC
TRBD2	TRBV10-3	15	few	TRBJ2-3	CAITAGTTSTDTQYF	TGTGCCATCACCGCCGGGACTACCTCCACAGATACGCAGTATTTT
.	TRBV27	14	few	TRBJ2-7	CASSLNVRGGEQYF	TGTGCCAGCAGTTTGAATGTACGCGGAGGTGAGCAGTACTTC
TRBD1	TRBV29-1	14	.	TRBJ2-7	CSVEGDRGLGEQYF	TGCAGCGTTGAAGGGGACAGGGGGCTCGGGGAGCAGTACTTC
TRBD1	TRBV12-3/TRBV12-4	15	.	TRBJ2-7	CASSLETGGPYEQYF	TGTGCCAGCAGTTTGGAGACAGGGGGCCCCTACGAGCAGTACTTC
TRBD2	TRBV7-2	15	few	TRBJ2-5	CASSWTGGAGETQYF	TGTGCCAGCAGCTGGACCGGGGGGGCTGGGGAGACCCAGTACTTC
TRBD1	TRBV18	14	many	TRBJ2-7	CASSPGQGAYEQYF	TGTGCCAGCAGCCCGGGACAGGGGGCCTACGAGCAGTACTTC
.	TRBV4-2	14	.	TRBJ2-1	CASSPNPAIGEQFF	TGTGCCAGCAGCCCCAACCCGGCGATTGGTGAGCAGTTCTTC
TRBD2	TRBV5-1	17	few	TRBJ2-1	CASSPGTSGGASNEQFF	TGCGCCAGCAGCCCCGGGACTAGCGGGGGGGCTTCCAATGAGCAGTTCTTC
.	TRBV7-9	15	few	TRBJ1-2	CASSAPGTTNYGYTF	TGTGCCAGCAGCGCCCCCGGGACAACCAACTATGGCTACACCTTC
.	TRBV6-6	14	.	TRBJ2-7	CASSPTGGALKQYF	TGTGCCAGCAGTCCCACTGGGGGCGCGCTCAAGCAGTACTTC
.	TRBV3-1	14	.	TRBJ2-1	CASSTPLAANEQFF	TGTGCCAGCTCCACACCCCTAGCAGCTAATGAGCAGTTCTTC
.	TRBV5-1	13	.	TRBJ1-1	CASSQDGNTEAFF	TGCGCCAGCAGCCAGGACGGAAACACTGAAGCTTTCTTT
.	TRBV29-1	14	.	TRBJ2-5	CSVGFGSAQETQYF	TGCAGCGTTGGTTTTGGTAGCGCCCAAGAGACCCAGTACTTC
TRBD1	TRBV29-1	14	.	TRBJ2-3	CSAPRGQGTDTQYF	TGCAGCGCCCCCCGGGGACAGGGCACAGATACGCAGTATTTT
.	TRBV6-6	17	few	TRBJ2-3	CASRAGQPRGDTDTQYF	TGTGCCAGCAGAGCTGGTCAGCCCCGCGGCGACACAGATACGCAGTATTTT
.	TRBV14	13	few	TRBJ1-1	CASSPGHYTEAFF	TGTGCCAGCAGCCCGGGACATTACACTGAAGCTTTCTTT
.	TRBV12-3/TRBV12-4	15	few	TRBJ1-6	CASSLRGTENSPLHF	TGTGCCAGCAGTTTACGCGGGACGGAGAATTCACCCCTCCACTTT
.	TRBV7-2	15	many	TRBJ2-5	CASSFGGAGTETQYF	TGTGCCAGCAGCTTTGGTGGGGCCGGGACAGAGACCCAGTACTTC
.	TRBV5-6	13	few	TRBJ2-1	CASSLGSLYEQFF	TGTGCCAGCAGCTTGGGGTCGCTCTATGAGCAGTTCTTC
.	TRBV6-2/TRBV6-3	12	few	TRBJ2-1	CASSHEKIEQFF	TGTGCCAGCAGTCATGAGAAGATTGAGCAGTTCTTC